Listed below are T cell receptor beta chains from one sample, sequenced in a study of blood T cell repertoires in COVID-19. TCRdb's copy holds only in-frame clones and misses some; the assay was immunoSEQ multiplex PCR. The table records around 330,000 clones, under 95% of them present only once. The specimen was PBMCs or T cells enriched from blood (not recorded which). The receptors here all came from a man between 60 and 75 years old who had recovered from COVID-19. Each CDR3 is given with its conserved first and last residue. D genes are given only for firm matches. Clone sizes are given selectively: once, few, many, or a class where the clone is expanded.

clone_size j_call d_call v_call cdr3_aa cdr3_nt
- TRBJ2-7 - TRBV7-8 CASSLPGQGSGEQYF TGTGCCAGCAGCTTACCCGGGCAGGGGTCGGGCGAGCAGTACTTC
- TRBJ1-2 - TRBV30 CAWRMSHRDGYTF TGTGCCTGGAGGATGAGCCACAGGGATGGCTACACCTTC
once TRBJ2-7 TRBD2 TRBV5-5 CASSMAPLAGVGEQYF TGTGCCAGCAGCATGGCTCCCCTAGCGGGAGTGGGCGAGCAGTACTTC
- TRBJ1-3 - TRBV10-3 CAISESKSSGNTIYF TGTGCCATCAGTGAGTCTAAGAGCTCTGGAAACACCATATATTTT
once TRBJ2-7 TRBD1 TRBV19 CATRQGERQYF TGTGCCACCAGACAGGGAGAAAGGCAGTACTTC
- TRBJ1-6 TRBD1 TRBV19 CASSIRGGQGVTPLHF TGTGCCAGTAGTATCCGGGGAGGACAGGGGGTAACACCCCTCCACTTT
- TRBJ2-5 - TRBV5-1 CASSLASEETQYF TGCGCCAGCAGCTTGGCCTCCGAAGAGACCCAGTACTTC
- TRBJ1-1 - TRBV12-3/TRBV12-4 CASTTRTEAFF TGTGCCAGCACCACCCGGACTGAAGCTTTCTTT
once TRBJ1-5 - TRBV6-4 CASSDSWGGSNQPQHF TGTGCCAGCAGTGACTCGTGGGGGGGGAGCAATCAGCCCCAGCATTTT
- TRBJ2-2 TRBD2 TRBV4-1 CASSLPGRENTGELFF TGCGCCAGCAGCCTGCCGGGGCGGGAGAATACCGGGGAGCTGTTTTTT
- TRBJ1-1 - TRBV19 CASSMLGNTEAFF TGTGCCAGTAGTATGCTAGGGAACACTGAAGCTTTCTTT
- TRBJ2-3 - TRBV6-5 CASRVSGLSTDTQYF TGTGCCAGCCGAGTCTCGGGACTTAGCACAGATACGCAGTATTTT
- TRBJ2-2 - TRBV9 CASSVDPRGETGELFF TGTGCCAGCAGCGTAGACCCCCGGGGAGAGACCGGGGAGCTGTTTTTT
- TRBJ1-1 - TRBV7-6 CASSFQQGRDTEAFF TGTGCCAGCAGTTTCCAACAGGGACGGGACACTGAAGCTTTCTTT
few TRBJ2-2 TRBD1 TRBV6-5 CASRALRGRGGELFF TGTGCCAGCAGAGCCCTCAGGGGGCGCGGCGGGGAGCTGTTTTTT
few TRBJ1-3 - TRBV5-1 CASSLDGSGSGNTIYF TGCGCCAGCAGCTTGGATGGGTCAGGCTCTGGAAACACCATATATTTT
- TRBJ2-7 - TRBV10-2 CASSVDAGLTYEQYF TGCGCCAGCAGTGTTGATGCCGGGTTAACCTACGAGCAGTACTTC
- TRBJ2-1 - TRBV7-9 CASSPLRGLSYNEQFF TGTGCCAGCAGCCCCTTAAGGGGCCTCTCCTACAATGAGCAGTTCTTC
- TRBJ1-6 - TRBV9 CASSIQGSNSPLHF TGTGCCAGCTCAATACAGGGCAGTAATTCACCCCTCCACTTT
- TRBJ2-7 TRBD2 TRBV11-1 CASSLVGTSGPYEQYF TGTGCCAGCAGCTTAGTAGGGACTAGCGGGCCCTACGAGCAGTACTTC
- TRBJ2-1 TRBD2 TRBV19 CATKGTSGGTSSYNEQFF TGTGCCACAAAGGGGACTAGCGGGGGGACGAGCTCCTACAATGAGCAGTTCTTC
- TRBJ2-5 TRBD2 TRBV7-9 CASSPSGGVRETQYF TGTGCCAGCAGCCCAAGCGGGGGGGTCCGAGAGACCCAGTACTTC
- TRBJ2-7 TRBD1 TRBV7-2 CASSWDRVSEQYF TGTGCCAGCAGCTGGGACAGGGTAAGCGAGCAGTACTTC
- TRBJ2-3 TRBD2 TRBV6-2/TRBV6-3 CASSHRLTSGEYTQYF TGTGCCAGCAGTCACCGCCTGACTAGCGGGGAGTATACGCAGTATTTT
- TRBJ2-1 TRBD1 TRBV5-1 CASSPPRQGDNEQFF TGCGCCAGCAGCCCACCTCGACAGGGCGACAATGAGCAGTTCTTC
- TRBJ2-3 - TRBV11-3 CASSPPGTDTQYF TGTGCCAGCAGCCCTCCGGGCACAGATACGCAGTATTTT
- TRBJ2-1 - TRBV19 CASSMMRVAYNEQFF TGTGCCAGTAGTATGATGAGGGTTGCCTACAATGAGCAGTTCTTC
once TRBJ2-3 - TRBV7-2 CASSLEGVGQVTQYF TGTGCCAGCAGCTTAGAGGGAGTTGGCCAGGTTACGCAGTATTTT
- TRBJ1-1 - TRBV7-6 CASSPTGYGTTEAFF TGTGCCAGCAGCCCAACAGGGTATGGGACCACTGAAGCTTTCTTT
- TRBJ1-2 - TRBV28 CATLSGGGLNYGYTF TGTGCAACTCTTTCGGGTGGAGGGCTAAACTATGGCTACACCTTC
once TRBJ2-2 TRBD1 TRBV30 CAWSVNVRMTGATGELFF TGTGCCTGGAGTGTTAATGTTCGGATGACAGGGGCCACCGGGGAGCTGTTTTTT
- TRBJ1-3 - TRBV19 CASSIALNSGNTIYF TGTGCCAGTAGTATCGCACTCAACTCTGGAAACACCATATATTTT
- TRBJ1-5 - TRBV11-3 CASSPRGHPIEHSNQPQHF TGTGCCAGCAGCCCCCGAGGACACCCAATAGAACATAGCAATCAGCCCCAGCATTTT
- TRBJ2-1 TRBD2 TRBV2 CATLPGTSGTNEQFF TGTGCCACCCTACCCGGGACTAGCGGGACCAATGAGCAGTTCTTC
- TRBJ2-2 - TRBV19 CASRVGGGVGELFF TGTGCCAGTAGAGTGGGGGGTGGTGTCGGGGAGCTGTTTTTT
- TRBJ1-6 TRBD1 TRBV6-5 CASRPVTGSNSPLHF TGTGCCAGCAGACCAGTGACAGGGTCTAATTCACCCCTCCACTTT
once TRBJ1-4 - TRBV6-5 CASSAVINEKLFF TGTGCCAGCAGCGCGGTCATCAATGAAAAACTGTTTTTT
- TRBJ1-2 - TRBV18 CASSPTATRAGYGYTF TGTGCCAGCTCACCAACTGCAACCCGAGCGGGCTATGGCTACACCTTC
- TRBJ2-1 - TRBV5-4 CASSVNRGSGRFVYNEQFF TGTGCCAGCAGCGTAAATAGGGGGTCGGGTCGTTTTGTGTATAATGAGCAGTTCTTC
- TRBJ1-4 TRBD1 TRBV19 CATATQGQMGEKLFF TGTGCCACCGCCACGCAGGGACAGATGGGTGAAAAACTGTTTTTT
- TRBJ2-5 TRBD1 TRBV3-1/TRBV3-2 CASSQESGNGQGVGLAQYF TGTGCCAGCAGCCAAGAGTCGGGGAACGGACAGGGGGTGGGTTTGGCCCAGTACTTC
few TRBJ2-7 TRBD1 TRBV5-3 CGEKAGTGSQYEQYF TGTGGCGAGAAGGCGGGGACAGGGAGTCAATACGAGCAGTACTTC
- TRBJ1-2 - TRBV4-1 CASSQDRVGDYYGYTF TGCGCCAGCAGCCAAGACCGGGTGGGGGACTACTATGGCTACACCTTC
- TRBJ1-2 - TRBV6-6 CASSREAYGYTF TGTGCCAGCAGCCGGGAGGCCTATGGCTACACCTTC
- TRBJ2-3 - TRBV7-9 CASSLGVSLDYRGADTQYF TGTGCCAGCAGCTTAGGTGTTTCCTTGGACTACCGAGGCGCAGATACGCAGTATTTT
- TRBJ2-7 - TRBV7-2 CASSFSHEQYF TGTGCCAGCAGCTTCTCCCACGAGCAGTACTTC
- TRBJ1-1 - TRBV10-3 CAISESSGSPTEAFF TGTGCCATCAGTGAGTCTTCAGGCTCACCCACTGAAGCTTTCTTT
- TRBJ1-2 TRBD1 TRBV19 CASSIRGQGAGYTF TGTGCCAGTAGTATTCGGGGACAGGGAGCTGGCTACACCTTC
- TRBJ1-3 - TRBV25-1 CASSLPGSGNTIYF TGTGCCAGCAGCCTCCCAGGTTCTGGAAACACCATATATTTT
- TRBJ2-2 - TRBV10-3 CAITSRAGGELFF TGTGCCATTACTAGTAGGGCTGGCGGGGAGCTGTTTTTT
- TRBJ2-1 TRBD2 TRBV5-1 CASSLAPSGDNEQFF TGCGCCAGCAGCTTGGCTCCTAGCGGGGACAATGAGCAGTTCTTC
once TRBJ1-5 - TRBV4-1 CASRETGTSNQPQHF TGCGCCAGCAGAGAAACCGGGACAAGCAATCAGCCCCAGCATTTT
- TRBJ2-5 TRBD2 TRBV4-1 CASSPEAGVWETQYF TGCGCCAGCAGCCCTGAAGCGGGAGTGTGGGAGACCCAGTACTTC
once TRBJ1-4 TRBD1 TRBV4-1 CASSQVRALQGGEKLFF TGCGCCAGCAGCCAAGTAAGGGCCCTCCAGGGGGGAGAAAAACTGTTTTTT
- TRBJ1-1 - TRBV25-1 CASSETGRNTEAFF TGTGCCAGCAGTGAAACAGGGAGGAACACTGAAGCTTTCTTT
- TRBJ2-1 TRBD2 TRBV18 CASSPGTSGDRQSWQFF TGTGCCAGCTCCCCCGGGACTAGCGGGGACCGCCAGTCGTGGCAGTTCTTC